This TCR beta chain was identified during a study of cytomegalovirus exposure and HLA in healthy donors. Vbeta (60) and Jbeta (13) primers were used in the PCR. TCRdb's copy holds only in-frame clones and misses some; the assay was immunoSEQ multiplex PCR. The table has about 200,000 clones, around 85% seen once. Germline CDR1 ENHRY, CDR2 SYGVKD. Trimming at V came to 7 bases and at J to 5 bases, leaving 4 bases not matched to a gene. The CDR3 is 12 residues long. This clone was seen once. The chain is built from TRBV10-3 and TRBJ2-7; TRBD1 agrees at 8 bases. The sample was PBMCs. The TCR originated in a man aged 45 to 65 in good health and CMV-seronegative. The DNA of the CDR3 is TGTGCCATCACGGACAGGGCCCACGAGCAGTACTTC. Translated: CAITDRAHEQYF.